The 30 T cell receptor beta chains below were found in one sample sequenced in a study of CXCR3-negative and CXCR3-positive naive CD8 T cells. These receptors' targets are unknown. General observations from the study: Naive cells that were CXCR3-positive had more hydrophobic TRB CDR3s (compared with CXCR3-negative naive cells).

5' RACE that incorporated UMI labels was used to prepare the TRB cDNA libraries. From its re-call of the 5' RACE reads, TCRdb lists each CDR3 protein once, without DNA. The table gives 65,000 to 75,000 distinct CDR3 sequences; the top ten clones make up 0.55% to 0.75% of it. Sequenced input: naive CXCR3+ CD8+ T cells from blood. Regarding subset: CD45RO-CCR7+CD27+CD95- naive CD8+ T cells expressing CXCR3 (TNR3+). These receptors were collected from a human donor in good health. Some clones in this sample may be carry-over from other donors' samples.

The CDR3 sequence: CASSYLTSGRGDEQFF. V usage is TRBV7-9 and J usage is TRBJ2-1; the TCRdb D gene call, TRBD2, has no DNA to confirm it. Germline lookup yields CDR1 SEHNR and CDR2 FQNEAQ (reference sequence). The CDR3 sequence is 16 residues long.

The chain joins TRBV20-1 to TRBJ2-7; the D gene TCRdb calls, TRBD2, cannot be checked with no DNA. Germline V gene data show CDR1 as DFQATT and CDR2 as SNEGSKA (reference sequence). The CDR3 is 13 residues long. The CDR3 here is CSAPTSGSYEQYF.

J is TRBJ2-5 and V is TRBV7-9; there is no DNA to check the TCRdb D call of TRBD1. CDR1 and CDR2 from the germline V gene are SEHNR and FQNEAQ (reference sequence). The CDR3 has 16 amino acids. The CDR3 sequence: CASSLVSGQPQETQYF.

CDR3 residues: CSARGLKDYEQYF. The chain recombines TRBV20-1 with TRBJ2-7. CDR3 length: 13 residues. Germline assignment: CDR1 DFQATT and CDR2 SNEGSKA (reference sequence).

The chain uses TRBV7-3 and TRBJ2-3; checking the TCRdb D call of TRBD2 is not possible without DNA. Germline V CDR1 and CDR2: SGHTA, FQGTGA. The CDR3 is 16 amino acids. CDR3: CASSFGGGGSTDTQYF.

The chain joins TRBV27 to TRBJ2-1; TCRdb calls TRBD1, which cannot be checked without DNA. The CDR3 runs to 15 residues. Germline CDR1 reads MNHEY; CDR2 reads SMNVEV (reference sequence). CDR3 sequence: CASGGGVSSYNEQFF.

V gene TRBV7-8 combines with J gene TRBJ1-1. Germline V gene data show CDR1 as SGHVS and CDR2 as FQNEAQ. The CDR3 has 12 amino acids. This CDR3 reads CASSLGTAEAFF. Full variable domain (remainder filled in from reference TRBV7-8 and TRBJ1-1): GAGVSQSPRYKVAKRGQDVALRCDPISGHVSLFWYQQALGQGPEFLTYFQNEAQLDKSGLPSDRFFAERPEGSVSTLKIQRTQQEDSAVYLCASSLGTAEAFFGQGTRLTVV.

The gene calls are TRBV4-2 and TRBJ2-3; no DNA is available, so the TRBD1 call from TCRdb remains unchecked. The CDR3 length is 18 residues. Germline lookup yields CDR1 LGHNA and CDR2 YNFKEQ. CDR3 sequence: CASSQEKIRGTLTDTQYF.

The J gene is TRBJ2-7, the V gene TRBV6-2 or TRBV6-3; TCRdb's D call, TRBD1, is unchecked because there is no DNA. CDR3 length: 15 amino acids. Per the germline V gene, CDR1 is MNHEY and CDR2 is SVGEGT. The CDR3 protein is CASSFTGDLSYEQYF.

CDR3 sequence: CASNTGLDEQYF. This chain uses TRBV6-2 or TRBV6-3 with TRBJ2-7; TCRdb picks TRBD1, but there is no DNA to check that call. This CDR3 has 12 amino acids. Germline CDR1 reads MNHEY; CDR2 reads SVGEGT.

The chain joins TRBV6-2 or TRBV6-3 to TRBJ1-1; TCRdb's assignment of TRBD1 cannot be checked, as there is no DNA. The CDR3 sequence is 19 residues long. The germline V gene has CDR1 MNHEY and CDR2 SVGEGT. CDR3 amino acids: CASSLTPGRPGGSNTEAFF.

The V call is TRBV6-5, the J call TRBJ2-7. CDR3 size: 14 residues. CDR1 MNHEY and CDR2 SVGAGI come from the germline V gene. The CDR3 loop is CASSYGGTTYEQYF.

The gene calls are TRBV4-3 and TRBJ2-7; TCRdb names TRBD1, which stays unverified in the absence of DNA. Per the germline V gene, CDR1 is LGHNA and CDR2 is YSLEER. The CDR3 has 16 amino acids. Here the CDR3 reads CASSQDGTGMIYEQYF.

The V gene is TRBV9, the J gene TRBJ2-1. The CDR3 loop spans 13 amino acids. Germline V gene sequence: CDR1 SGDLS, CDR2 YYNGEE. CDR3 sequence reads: CASSVESYNEQFF.

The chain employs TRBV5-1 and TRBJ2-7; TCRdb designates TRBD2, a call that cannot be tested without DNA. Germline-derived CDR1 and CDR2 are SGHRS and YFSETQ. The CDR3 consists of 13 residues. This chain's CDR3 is CASSEGLLYEQYF.

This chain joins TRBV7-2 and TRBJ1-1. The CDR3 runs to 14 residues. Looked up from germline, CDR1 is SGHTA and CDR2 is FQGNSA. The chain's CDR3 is CASSLDPNGPEAFF.

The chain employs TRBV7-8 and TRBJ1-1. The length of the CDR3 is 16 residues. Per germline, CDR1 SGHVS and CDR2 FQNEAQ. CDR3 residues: CASRDGSSRRGTEAFF.

CDR3 region: CASSLRPGQVLSQYF. The chain links TRBV28 to TRBJ2-5; TCRdb picks TRBD1, but there is no DNA to check that call. The CDR3 sequence is 15 residues long. Germline V gives CDR1 MDHEN, CDR2 SYDVKM.

The CDR3 reads CASATYTTDTQYF. The chain employs TRBV12-5 and TRBJ2-3. Germline loops: CDR1 LGHNT, CDR2 FRNRAP. The CDR3 has 13 amino acids.

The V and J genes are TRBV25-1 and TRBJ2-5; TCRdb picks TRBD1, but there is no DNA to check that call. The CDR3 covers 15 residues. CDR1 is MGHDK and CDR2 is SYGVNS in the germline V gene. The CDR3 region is CASSARTGGGETQYF.

CDR3: CAWSVTYEQYF. V is TRBV30 and J is TRBJ2-7. Germline V CDR1 and CDR2: GTSNPN, SVGIG (reference sequence). This CDR3 comprises 11 residues.

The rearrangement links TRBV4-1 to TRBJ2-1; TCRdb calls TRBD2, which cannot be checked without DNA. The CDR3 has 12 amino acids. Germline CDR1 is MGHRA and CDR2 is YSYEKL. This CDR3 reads CASSQDSPEQFF.

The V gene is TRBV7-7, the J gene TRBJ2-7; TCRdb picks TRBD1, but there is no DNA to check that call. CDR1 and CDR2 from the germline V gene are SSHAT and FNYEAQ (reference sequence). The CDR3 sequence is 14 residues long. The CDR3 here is CASSLSQQGHEQYF.

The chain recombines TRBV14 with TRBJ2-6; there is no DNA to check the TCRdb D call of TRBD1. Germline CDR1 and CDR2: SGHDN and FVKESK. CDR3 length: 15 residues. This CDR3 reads CASSAGDSGANVLTF.

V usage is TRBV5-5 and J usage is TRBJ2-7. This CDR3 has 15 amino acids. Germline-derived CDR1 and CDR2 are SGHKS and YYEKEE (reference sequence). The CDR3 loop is CASSLPVIQRGEQYF.

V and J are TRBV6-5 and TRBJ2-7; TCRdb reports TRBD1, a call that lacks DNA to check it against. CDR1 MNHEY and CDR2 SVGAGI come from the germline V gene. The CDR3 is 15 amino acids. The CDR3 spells CASSYTAGGVYEQYF.

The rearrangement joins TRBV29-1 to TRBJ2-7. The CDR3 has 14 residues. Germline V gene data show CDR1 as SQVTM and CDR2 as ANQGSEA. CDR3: CSVDGPEVGYEQYF.

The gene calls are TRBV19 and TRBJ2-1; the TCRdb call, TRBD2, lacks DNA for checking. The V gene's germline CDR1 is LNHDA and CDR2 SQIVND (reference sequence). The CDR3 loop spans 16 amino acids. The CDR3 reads CASGLAGGGSYNEQFF. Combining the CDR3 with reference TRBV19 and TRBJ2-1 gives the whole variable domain DGGITQSPKYLFRKEGQNVTLSCEQNLNHDAMYWYRQDPGQGLRLIYYSQIVNDFQKGDIAEGYSVSREKKESFPLTVTSAQKNPTAFYLCASGLAGGGSYNEQFFGPGTRLTVL.

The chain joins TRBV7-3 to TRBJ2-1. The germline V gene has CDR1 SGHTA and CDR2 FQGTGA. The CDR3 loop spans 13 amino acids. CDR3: CASSLSLANEQFF. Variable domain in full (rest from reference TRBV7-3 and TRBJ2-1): GAGVSQTPSNKVTEKGKYVELRCDPISGHTALYWYRQSLGQGPEFLIYFQGTGAADDSGLPNDRFFAVRPEGSVSTLKIQRTERGDSAVYLCASSLSLANEQFFGPGTRLTVL.

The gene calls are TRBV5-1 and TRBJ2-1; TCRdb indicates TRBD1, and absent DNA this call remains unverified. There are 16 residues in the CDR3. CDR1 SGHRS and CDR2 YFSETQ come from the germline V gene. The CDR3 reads CASSLAPQGSYNEQFF.